This passage covers 8 T cell receptor beta chains from one sample sequenced in a study of cytomegalovirus exposure and HLA in healthy donors. The PCR used 60 Vbeta and 13 Jbeta primers. Method: immunoSEQ multiplex PCR; TCRdb's copy keeps in-frame clones and lacks some. The sample carries more than 150,000 clones, 81% recorded once. Material: PBMCs. The receptor source for this set is a man aged 50 to 59 in good health and CMV-seropositive.

V gene TRBV5-6 combines with J gene TRBJ2-7; TRBD2 agrees at 7 bases. Germline values: CDR1 SGHDT, CDR2 YYEEEE. The J segment lost 7 bases and the V segment lost 4 bases, leaving 14 bases of the junction unmatched. CDR3 length: 15 amino acids. The CDR3 sequence: CASSLRDWEGREQYF. The CDR3 bases are TGTGCCAGCAGCCTCCGGGACTGGGAGGGGAGAGAGCAGTACTTC.

The chain links TRBV4-1 to TRBJ1-6; possible D gene TRBD1, 6 bases. The CDR3 has 21 amino acids. V lost 5 bases and J 6 bases, leaving 32 bases between the germline ends. Per the germline V gene, CDR1 is MGHRA and CDR2 is YSYEKL. CDR3 sequence: CASSDKFMILPGAVGNSPLHF. The CDR3 DNA sequence: TGCGCCAGCAGCGACAAGTTCATGATACTACCAGGGGCGGTCGGTAATTCACCCCTCCACTTT.

CDR3 nucleotides: TGTGCCAGCAGCGAAGCAGGGGGCTGGGAAGCTTTCTTT. Translating it yields CASSEAGGWEAFF. The genes are TRBV25-1 and TRBJ1-1; 8 bases are shared with TRBD1. This CDR3 comprises 13 residues. Germline assignment: CDR1 MGHDK and CDR2 SYGVNS. V lost 6 bases and J lost 8; bases outside the gene matches: 8.

The rearrangement joins TRBV29-1 to TRBJ2-3; TRBD1 matches 10 bases. Germline assignment: CDR1 SQVTM and CDR2 ANQGSEA. The V and J ends lost 4 bases and 3 bases, in that order; junction bases with no gene match: 4. The length of the CDR3 is 14 residues. The CDR3 sequence: CSVAQGQGTDTQYF. The CDR3, as DNA: TGCAGCGTTGCCCAGGGACAGGGGACAGATACGCAGTATTTT.

V usage is TRBV7-3 and J usage is TRBJ2-6, with D unclear. In germline, CDR1 is SGHTA, CDR2 FQGTGA. The length of the CDR3 is 15 residues. Trimming shortened V by 1 base and J by 2 bases, and 6 bases separated the two germline ends. This CDR3 is CASSLIWPGANVLTF. For the CDR3, the DNA is TGTGCCAGCAGCTTAATATGGCCTGGGGCCAACGTCCTGACTTTC.

The table lists this clone with a count of one. The gene calls are TRBV7-3 and TRBJ2-5; TRBD2 matches 9 bases. CDR3 length equals 13 residues. Germline loops: CDR1 SGHTA, CDR2 FQGTGA. After removal of 8 bases from V and 2 bases from J, the junction contained 3 bases not matched to a gene. CDR3 DNA sequence: TGTGCCAGCGCGGGAGGGTGGCAAGAGACCCAGTACTTC. Translation gives CASAGGWQETQYF.

The chain carries TRBV2 and TRBJ2-5; 8 bases map to TRBD1. Germline V gene data show CDR1 as SNHLY and CDR2 as FYNNEI. This CDR3 contains 14 residues. Trimming at V came to 7 bases and at J to 2 bases, leaving 6 bases not matched to a gene. CDR3 loop: CASTSDRAQETQYF. Written as DNA, the CDR3 is TGTGCCAGCACCTCGGACAGGGCACAAGAGACCCAGTACTTC.

This chain joins TRBV2 and TRBJ2-3, with TRBD2 matching 15 bases. This CDR3 comprises 16 residues. V lost 4 bases and J lost 5; bases outside the gene matches: 4. CDR1 is SNHLY and CDR2 is FYNNEI in the germline V gene. The CDR3 nucleotides read TGTGCCAGCAGTGGGGGACTAGCGGGGGGTGGAGATACGCAGTATTTT. It codes for CASSGGLAGGGDTQYF.